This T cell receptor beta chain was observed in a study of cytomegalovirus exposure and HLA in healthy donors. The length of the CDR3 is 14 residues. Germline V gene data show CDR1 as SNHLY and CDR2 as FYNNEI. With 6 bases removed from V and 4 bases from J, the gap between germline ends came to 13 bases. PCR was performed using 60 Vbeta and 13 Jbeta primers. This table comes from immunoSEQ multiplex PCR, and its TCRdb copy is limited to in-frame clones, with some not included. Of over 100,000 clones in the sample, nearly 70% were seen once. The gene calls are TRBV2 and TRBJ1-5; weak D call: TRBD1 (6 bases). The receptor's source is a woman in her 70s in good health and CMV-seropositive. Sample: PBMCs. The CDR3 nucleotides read TGTGCCAGCAGACAGGGTATAGGTAATCAGCCCCAGCATTTT. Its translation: CASRQGIGNQPQHF.